This TCR beta chain appears in the sequencing data of a study of neurological immune-mediated disorders. Germline-derived CDR1 and CDR2 are SGHTA and FQGTGA. This CDR3 has 15 residues. The V end lost 0 bases, the J end lost 2 bases, and 11 bases lay between the germline ends. Via MiXCR, TCRdb re-called the 5' RACE reads, giving one row per CDR3 protein. The repertoire has some 38,000 distinct CDR3 sequences, 3.8% of them found once; the top ten carry around 2%. This clonotype was counted at least ten times. The J gene is TRBJ2-7, the V gene TRBV7-3; perhaps D is TRBD1 or TRBD2 (5 bases each). The specimen was PBMCs. The source is a man younger than 45 with multiple sclerosis. CDR3 sequence reads: CASSLTAGSPYEQYF. The CDR3 bases are TGTGCCAGCAGCTTAACGGCAGGGAGCCCCTACGAGCAGTACTTC. Using reference TRBV7-3 and TRBJ2-7 for the parts outside the CDR3, the full variable domain is GAGVSQTPSNKVTEKGKYVELRCDPISGHTALYWYRQSLGQGPEFLIYFQGTGAADDSGLPNDRFFAVRPEGSVSTLKIQRTERGDSAVYLCASSLTAGSPYEQYFGPGTRLTVT.